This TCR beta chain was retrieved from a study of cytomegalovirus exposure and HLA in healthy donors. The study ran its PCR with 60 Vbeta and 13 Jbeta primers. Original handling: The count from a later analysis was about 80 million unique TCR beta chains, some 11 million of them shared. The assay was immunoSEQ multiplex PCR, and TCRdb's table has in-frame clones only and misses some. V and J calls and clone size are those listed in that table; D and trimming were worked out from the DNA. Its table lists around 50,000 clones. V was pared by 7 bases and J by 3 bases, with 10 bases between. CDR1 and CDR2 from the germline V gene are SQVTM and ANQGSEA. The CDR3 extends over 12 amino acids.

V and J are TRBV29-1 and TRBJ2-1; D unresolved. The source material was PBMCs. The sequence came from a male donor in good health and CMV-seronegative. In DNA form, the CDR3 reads TGCAGCGCTCGGGTGAGCTACAATGAGCAGTTCTTC. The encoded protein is CSARVSYNEQFF.